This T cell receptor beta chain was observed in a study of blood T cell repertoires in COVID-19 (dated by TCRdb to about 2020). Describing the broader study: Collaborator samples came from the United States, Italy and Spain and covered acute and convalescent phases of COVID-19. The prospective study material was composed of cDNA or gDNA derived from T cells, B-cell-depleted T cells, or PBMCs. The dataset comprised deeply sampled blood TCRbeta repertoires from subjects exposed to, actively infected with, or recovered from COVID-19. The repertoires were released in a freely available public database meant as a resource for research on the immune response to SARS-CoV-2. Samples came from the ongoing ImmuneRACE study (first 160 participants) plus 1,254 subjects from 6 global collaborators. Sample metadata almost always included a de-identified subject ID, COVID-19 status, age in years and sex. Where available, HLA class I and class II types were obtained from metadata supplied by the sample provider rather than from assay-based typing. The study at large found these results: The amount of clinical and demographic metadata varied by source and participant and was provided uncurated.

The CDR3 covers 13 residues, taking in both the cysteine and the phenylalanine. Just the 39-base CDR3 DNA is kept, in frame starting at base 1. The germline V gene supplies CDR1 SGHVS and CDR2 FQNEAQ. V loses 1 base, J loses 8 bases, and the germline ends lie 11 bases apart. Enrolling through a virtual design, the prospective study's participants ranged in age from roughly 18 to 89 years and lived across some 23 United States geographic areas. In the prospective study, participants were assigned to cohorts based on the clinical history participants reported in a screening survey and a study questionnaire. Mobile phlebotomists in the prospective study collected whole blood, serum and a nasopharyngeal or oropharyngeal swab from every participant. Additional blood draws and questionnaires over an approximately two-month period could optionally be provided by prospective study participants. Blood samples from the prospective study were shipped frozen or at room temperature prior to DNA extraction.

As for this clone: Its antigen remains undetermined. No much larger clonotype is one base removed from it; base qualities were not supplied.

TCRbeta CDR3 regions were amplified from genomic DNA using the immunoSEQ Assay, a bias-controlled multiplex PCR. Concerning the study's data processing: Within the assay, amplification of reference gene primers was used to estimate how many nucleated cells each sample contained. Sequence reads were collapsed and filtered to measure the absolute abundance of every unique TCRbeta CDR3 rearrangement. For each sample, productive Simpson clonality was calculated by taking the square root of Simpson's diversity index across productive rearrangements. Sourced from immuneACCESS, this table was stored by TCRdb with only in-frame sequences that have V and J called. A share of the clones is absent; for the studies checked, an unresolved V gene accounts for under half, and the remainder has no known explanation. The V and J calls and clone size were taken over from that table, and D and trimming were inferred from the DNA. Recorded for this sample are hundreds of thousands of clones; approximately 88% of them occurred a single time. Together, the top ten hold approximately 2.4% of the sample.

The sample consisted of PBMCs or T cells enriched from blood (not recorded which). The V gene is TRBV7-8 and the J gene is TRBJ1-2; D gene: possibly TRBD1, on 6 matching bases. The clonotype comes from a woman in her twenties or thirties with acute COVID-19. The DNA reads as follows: TGTGCCAGCAGCTTAGACAGGGTCTACGGCTACACCTTC. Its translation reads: CASSLDRVYGYTF.